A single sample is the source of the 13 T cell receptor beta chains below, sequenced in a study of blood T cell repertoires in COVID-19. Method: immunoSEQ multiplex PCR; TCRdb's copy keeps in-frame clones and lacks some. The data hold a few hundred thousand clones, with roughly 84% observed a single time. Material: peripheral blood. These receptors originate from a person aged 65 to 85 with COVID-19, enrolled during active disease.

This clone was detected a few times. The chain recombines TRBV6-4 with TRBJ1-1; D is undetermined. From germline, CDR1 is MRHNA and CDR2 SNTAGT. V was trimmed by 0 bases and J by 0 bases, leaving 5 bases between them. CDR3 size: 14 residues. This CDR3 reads CASSDSNMNTEAFF. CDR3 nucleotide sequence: TGTGCCAGCAGTGACTCGAACATGAACACTGAAGCTTTCTTT.

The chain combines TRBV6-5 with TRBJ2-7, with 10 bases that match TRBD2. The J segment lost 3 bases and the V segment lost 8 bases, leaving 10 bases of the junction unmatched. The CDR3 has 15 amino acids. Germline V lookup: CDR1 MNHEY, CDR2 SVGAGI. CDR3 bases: TGTGCCAGCCTCGTTACCTTAGCGGGAGGCTACGAGCAGTACTTC. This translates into CASLVTLAGGYEQYF.

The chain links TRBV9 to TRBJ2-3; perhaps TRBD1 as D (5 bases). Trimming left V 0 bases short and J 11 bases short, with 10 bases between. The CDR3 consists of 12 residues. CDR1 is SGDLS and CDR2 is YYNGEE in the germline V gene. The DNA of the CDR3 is TGTGCCAGCAGCGTAGGACAAGACAGGCAGTATTTT. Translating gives CASSVGQDRQYF.

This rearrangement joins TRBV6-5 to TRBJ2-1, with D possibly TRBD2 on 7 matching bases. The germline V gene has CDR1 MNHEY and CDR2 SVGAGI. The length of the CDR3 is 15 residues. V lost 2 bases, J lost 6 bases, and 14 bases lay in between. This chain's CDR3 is CASSYRPGEGNEQFF. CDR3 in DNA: TGTGCCAGCAGTTACCGACCAGGGGAGGGCAATGAGCAGTTCTTC.

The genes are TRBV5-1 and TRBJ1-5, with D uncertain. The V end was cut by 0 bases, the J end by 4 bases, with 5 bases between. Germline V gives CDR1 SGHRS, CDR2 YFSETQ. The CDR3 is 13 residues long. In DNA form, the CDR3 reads TGCGCCAGCAGCTTGGCCCTTAATCAGCCCCAGCATTTT. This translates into CASSLALNQPQHF. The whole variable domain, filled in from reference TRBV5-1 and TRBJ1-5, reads KAGVTQTPRYLIKTRGQQVTLSCSPISGHRSVSWYQQTPGQGLQFLFEYFSETQRNKGNFPGRFSGRQFSNSRSEMNVSTLELGDSALYLCASSLALNQPQHFGDGTRLSIL.

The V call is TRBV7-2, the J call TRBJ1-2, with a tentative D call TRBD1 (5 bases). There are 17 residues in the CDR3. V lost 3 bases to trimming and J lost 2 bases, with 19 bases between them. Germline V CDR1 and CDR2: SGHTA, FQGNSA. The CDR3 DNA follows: TGTGCCAGCAGCTTCTCGCGGTTGGGACTTAAAAACTATGGCTACACCTTC. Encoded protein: CASSFSRLGLKNYGYTF.

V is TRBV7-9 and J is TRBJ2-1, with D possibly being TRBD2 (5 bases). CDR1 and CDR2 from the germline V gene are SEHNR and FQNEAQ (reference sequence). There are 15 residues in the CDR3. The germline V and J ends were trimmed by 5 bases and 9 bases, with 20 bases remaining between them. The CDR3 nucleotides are TGTGCCAGCAGCCCCGGGGTTCACCCGGTGGGTGAGCAGTTCTTC. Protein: CASSPGVHPVGEQFF.

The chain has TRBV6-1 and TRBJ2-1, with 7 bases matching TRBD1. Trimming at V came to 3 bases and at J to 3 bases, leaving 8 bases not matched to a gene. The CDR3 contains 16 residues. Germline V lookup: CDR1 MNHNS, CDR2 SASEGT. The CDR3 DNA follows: TGTGCCAGCAGTGATTTGGGACAGCCGTACTACAATGAGCAGTTCTTC. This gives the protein CASSDLGQPYYNEQFF.

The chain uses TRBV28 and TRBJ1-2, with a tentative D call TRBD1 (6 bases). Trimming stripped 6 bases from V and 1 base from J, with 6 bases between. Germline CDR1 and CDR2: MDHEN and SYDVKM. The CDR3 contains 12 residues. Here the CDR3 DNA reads TGTGCCAGCAGACAGGGTAACTATGGCTACACCTTC. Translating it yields CASRQGNYGYTF.

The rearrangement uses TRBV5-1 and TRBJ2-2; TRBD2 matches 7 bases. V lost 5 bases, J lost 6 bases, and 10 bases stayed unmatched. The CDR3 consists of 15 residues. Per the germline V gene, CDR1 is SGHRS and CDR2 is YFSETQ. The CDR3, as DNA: TGCGCCAGCAGTACGACTACAGGACTAGCCGGGGAGCTGTTTTTT. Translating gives CASSTTTGLAGELFF.

The CDR3: CASSPSGQVVFGYTF. In DNA form, the CDR3 reads TGTGCCAGCTCACCCTCCGGACAGGTAGTTTTTGGCTACACCTTC. The chain is built from TRBV18 and TRBJ1-2; 7 bases align to TRBD1. The trim removed 3 bases at V and 7 bases at J, leaving 11 bases unmatched. The germline CDR1 and CDR2 sequences are KGHSH and LQKENI. This CDR3 is 15 amino acids long.

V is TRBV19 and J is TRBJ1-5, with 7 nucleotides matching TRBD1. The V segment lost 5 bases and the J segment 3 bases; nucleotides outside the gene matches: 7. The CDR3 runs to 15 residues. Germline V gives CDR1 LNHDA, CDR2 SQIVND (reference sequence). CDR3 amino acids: CASSRQGLTNQPQHF. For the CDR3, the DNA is TGTGCCAGTAGTCGACAGGGTCTCACCAATCAGCCCCAGCATTTT.

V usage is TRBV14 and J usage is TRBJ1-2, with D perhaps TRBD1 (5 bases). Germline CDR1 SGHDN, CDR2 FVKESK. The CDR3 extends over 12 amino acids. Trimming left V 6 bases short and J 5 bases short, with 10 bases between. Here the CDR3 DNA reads TGTGCCAGCAGGGGTCGGGGGTATGGCTACACCTTC. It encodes CASRGRGYGYTF.